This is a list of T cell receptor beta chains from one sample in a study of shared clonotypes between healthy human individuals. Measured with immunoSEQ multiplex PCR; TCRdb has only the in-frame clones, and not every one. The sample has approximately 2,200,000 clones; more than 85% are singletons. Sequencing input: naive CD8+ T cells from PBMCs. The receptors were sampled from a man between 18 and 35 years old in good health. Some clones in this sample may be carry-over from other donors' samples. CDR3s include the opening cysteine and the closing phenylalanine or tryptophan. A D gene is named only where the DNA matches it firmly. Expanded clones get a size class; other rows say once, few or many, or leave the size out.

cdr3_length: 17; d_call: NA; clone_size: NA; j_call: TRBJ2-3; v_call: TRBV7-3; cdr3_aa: CASSPMTGYTGPDTQYF; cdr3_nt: TGTGCCAGCAGCCCGATGACGGGATATACAGGTCCAGATACGCAGTATTTT
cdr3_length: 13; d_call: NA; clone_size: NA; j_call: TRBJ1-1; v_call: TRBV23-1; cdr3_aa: CASSQPQSREAFF; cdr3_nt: TGCGCCAGCAGTCAGCCACAAAGCCGTGAAGCTTTCTTT
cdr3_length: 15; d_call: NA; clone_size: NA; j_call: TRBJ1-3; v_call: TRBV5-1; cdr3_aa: CASSPGPSSGNTIYF; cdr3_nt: TGCGCCAGCAGCCCAGGACCTAGCTCTGGAAACACCATATATTTT
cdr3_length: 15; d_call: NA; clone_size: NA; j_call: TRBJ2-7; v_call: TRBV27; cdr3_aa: CASSASGQSSYEQYF; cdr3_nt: TGTGCCAGCAGTGCCAGCGGACAAAGCTCCTACGAGCAGTACTTC
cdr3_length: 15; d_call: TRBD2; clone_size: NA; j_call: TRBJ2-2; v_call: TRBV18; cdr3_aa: CASSPVTSGTGELFF; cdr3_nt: TGTGCCAGCTCACCAGTCACTAGCGGGACCGGGGAGCTGTTTTTT
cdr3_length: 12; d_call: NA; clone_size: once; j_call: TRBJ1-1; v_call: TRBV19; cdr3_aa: CAIRQSNTEAFF; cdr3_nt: TGTGCCATCAGACAGAGCAACACTGAAGCTTTCTTT
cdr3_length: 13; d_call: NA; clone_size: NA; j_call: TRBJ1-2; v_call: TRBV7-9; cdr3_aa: CASSLARGSGYTF; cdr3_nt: TGTGCCAGCAGCTTAGCGCGGGGATCTGGCTACACCTTC
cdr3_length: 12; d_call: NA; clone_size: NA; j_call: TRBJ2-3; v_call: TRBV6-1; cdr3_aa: CASSEGTDTQYF; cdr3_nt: TGTGCCAGCAGTGAAGGAACAGATACGCAGTATTTT
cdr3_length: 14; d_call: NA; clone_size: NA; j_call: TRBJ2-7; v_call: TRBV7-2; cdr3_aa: CASSTRTPHYEQYF; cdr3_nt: TGTGCCAGCAGCACAAGGACCCCCCACTACGAGCAGTACTTC
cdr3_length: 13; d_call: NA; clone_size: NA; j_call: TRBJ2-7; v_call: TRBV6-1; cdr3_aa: CASRTGNYYEQYF; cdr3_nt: TGTGCCAGCAGGACAGGCAACTACTACGAGCAGTACTTC
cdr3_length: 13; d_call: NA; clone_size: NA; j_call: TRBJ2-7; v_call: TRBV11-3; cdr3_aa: CASSLGVRGEQYF; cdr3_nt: TGTGCCAGCAGCTTGGGCGTACGGGGCGAGCAGTACTTC
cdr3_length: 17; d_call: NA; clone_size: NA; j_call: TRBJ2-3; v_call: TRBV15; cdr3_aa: CATSRGPGGDDTDTQYF; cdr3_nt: TGTGCCACCAGCAGAGGGCCTGGAGGAGATGACACAGATACGCAGTATTTT
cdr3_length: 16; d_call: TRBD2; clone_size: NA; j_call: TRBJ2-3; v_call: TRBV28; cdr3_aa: CASSAYGLADTDTQYF; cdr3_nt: TGTGCCAGCAGTGCCTACGGACTAGCGGACACAGATACGCAGTATTTT
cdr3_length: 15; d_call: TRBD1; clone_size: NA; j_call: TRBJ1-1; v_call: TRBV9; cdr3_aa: CASSSWDSLGREAFF; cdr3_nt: TGTGCCAGCAGCAGTTGGGACAGCCTCGGGCGTGAAGCTTTCTTT
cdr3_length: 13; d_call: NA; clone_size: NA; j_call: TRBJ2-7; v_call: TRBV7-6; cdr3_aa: CASSLFPMMEQYF; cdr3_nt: TGTGCCAGCAGCTTATTCCCGATGATGGAGCAGTACTTC
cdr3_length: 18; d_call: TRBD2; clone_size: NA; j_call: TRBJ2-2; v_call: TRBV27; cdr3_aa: CASRPGLAGGVYTGELFF; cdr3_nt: TGTGCCAGCAGGCCAGGACTAGCGGGAGGGGTGTACACCGGGGAGCTGTTTTTT
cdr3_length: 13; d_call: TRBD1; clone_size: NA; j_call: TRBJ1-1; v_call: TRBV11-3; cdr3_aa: CASSLGQGTEAFF; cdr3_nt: TGTGCCAGCAGCTTAGGACAGGGGACTGAAGCTTTCTTT
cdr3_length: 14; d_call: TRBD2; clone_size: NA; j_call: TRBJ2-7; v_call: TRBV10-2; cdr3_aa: CASRGLAGPYEQYF; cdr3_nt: TGCGCCAGCAGGGGACTAGCGGGCCCCTACGAGCAGTACTTC
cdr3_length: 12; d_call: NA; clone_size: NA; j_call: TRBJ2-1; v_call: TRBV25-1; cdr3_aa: CASSTRTDAKFF; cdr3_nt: TGTGCCAGCAGTACCCGGACGGATGCCAAGTTCTTC
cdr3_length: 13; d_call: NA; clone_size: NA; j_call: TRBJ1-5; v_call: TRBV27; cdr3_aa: CASSFSGRGPQHF; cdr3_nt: TGTGCCAGCAGTTTTTCTGGGCGGGGGCCCCAGCATTTT
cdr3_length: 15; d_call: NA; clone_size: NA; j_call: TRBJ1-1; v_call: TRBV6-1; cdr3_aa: CASSERGRVWAEAFF; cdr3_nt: TGTGCCAGCAGTGAAAGGGGGAGGGTGTGGGCTGAAGCTTTCTTT
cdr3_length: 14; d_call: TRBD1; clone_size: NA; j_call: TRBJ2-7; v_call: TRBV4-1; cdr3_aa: CASSPGTGVYEQYF; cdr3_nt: TGCGCCAGCAGCCCCGGGACAGGGGTCTACGAGCAGTACTTC
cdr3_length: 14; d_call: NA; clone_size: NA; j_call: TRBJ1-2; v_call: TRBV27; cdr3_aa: CASGTGLIKAGYTF; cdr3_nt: TGTGCCAGCGGGACGGGTCTAATAAAAGCTGGCTACACCTTC
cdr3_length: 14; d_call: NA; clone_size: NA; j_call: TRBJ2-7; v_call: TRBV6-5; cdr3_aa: CASSYVVGGAVQYF; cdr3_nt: TGTGCCAGCAGTTACGTGGTGGGCGGGGCCGTGCAGTACTTC